A single sample is the source of the 28 T cell receptor beta chains below, sequenced in a study of T-cell reconstitution after alpha-beta-depleted transplantation in children. Unique molecular identifiers were incorporated when the TCRbeta library was constructed. TCRdb fed the PCR reads into MiXCR, producing one record per CDR3 protein. In the table there are 600,000 to 800,000 distinct CDR3 sequences, roughly 13% of which are singletons. The input for sequencing was PBMCs, taken before TCRalphabeta/CD19-depleted stem cell transplant. These receptor sequences come from a girl aged 2-10 years with congenital amegakaryocytic thrombocytopenia, due to receive a stem cell transplant.

The table lists this clonotype with many counts. The chain carries TRBV5-1 and TRBJ2-7, with 11 bases matching TRBD2. Germline V lookup: CDR1 SGHRS, CDR2 YFSETQ. This CDR3 spans 15 amino acids. J lost 4 bases, V lost 2 bases, and 5 bases had no gene match. The CDR3 reads CASSFGTSGLYEQYF. CDR3 in DNA: TGCGCCAGCAGCTTCGGGACTAGCGGACTATACGAGCAGTACTTC.

The chain employs TRBV20-1 and TRBJ2-1, with D hard to call. V shed 5 bases and J shed 7 bases, with 12 bases lying between them. CDR3 length equals 12 residues. CDR1 and CDR2 from the germline V gene are DFQATT and SNEGSKA (reference sequence). CDR3 coding DNA: TGCAGTGCTGAGGCCTTTCTGAATGAGCAGTTCTTC. Translated: CSAEAFLNEQFF.

DNA for the CDR3: TGTGCCAGCAGCTTGCTGGGACTAGCGGGAGTGTATGGCACAGATACGCAGTATTTT. Protein product: CASSLLGLAGVYGTDTQYF. The V and J genes are TRBV7-8 and TRBJ2-3, with 14 bases matching TRBD2. In germline, CDR1 is SGHVS, CDR2 FQNEAQ. There are 19 residues in the CDR3. V dropped 3 bases and J dropped 1; count of bases not matched to a gene: 9.

This chain joins TRBV30 and TRBJ2-1; 7 bases are shared with TRBD1. Trimming cost V 6 bases and J 5 bases; bases outside gene matches: 10. CDR3 length equals 14 residues. Germline V gene sequence: CDR1 GTSNPN, CDR2 SVGIG (reference sequence). The CDR3 nucleotides read TGTGCCTGTGGGAGAGGGGGCCCCAACAATGAGCAGTTCTTC. Translated: CACGRGGPNNEQFF.

V usage is TRBV20-1 and J usage is TRBJ1-2; a possible D gene is TRBD1 (5 bases). CDR1 is DFQATT and CDR2 is SNEGSKA in the germline V gene (reference sequence). The V and J ends lost 3 bases and 7 bases respectively, with 21 bases between them. The CDR3 sequence is 15 residues long. The CDR3 region has the DNA TGCAGTGCTAGTACCCTCAGGGATCGCCGGGTTGGCTACACCTTC. It codes for CSASTLRDRRVGYTF.

This rearrangement joins TRBV5-1 to TRBJ2-7; D is possibly TRBD2 (6 bases). The CDR3 runs 14 residues. V was shortened by 7 bases and J by 5 bases, with 19 bases between the two germline ends. Germline V gene lookup returns CDR1 SGHRS and CDR2 YFSETQ. CDR3 loop: CASGSTVAGNEQYF. For the CDR3, the DNA is TGCGCCAGCGGATCGACCGTCGCGGGAAACGAGCAGTACTTC.

The sample holds many counts of this clonotype. The chain couples TRBV11-2 to TRBJ2-3, with 10 positions matching TRBD1. Germline V CDR1 and CDR2: SGHAT, FQNNGV. The J segment lost 6 bases and the V segment lost 4 bases, leaving 10 bases of the junction unmatched. This CDR3 region has 16 residues. The CDR3 loop is CASSSSGTGVLDTQYF. DNA for the CDR3: TGTGCCAGCAGCTCATCCGGGACAGGGGTGCTGGATACGCAGTATTTT.

This clonotype was seen many times. The CDR3 loop is CASSLAGQKTYNEQFF. DNA for the CDR3: TGCGCCAGCAGCTTGGCCGGACAGAAAACCTACAATGAGCAGTTCTTC. The chain couples TRBV5-1 to TRBJ2-1; possible D gene TRBD1, 6 bases. The CDR3 is 16 residues long. Germline V gives CDR1 SGHRS, CDR2 YFSETQ. The ends were cut back, 0 bases at V and 2 bases at J, with 12 bases in the middle.

This clonotype has ten or more counts. The chain is built from TRBV28 and TRBJ2-7; D is unclear. This CDR3 has 13 amino acids. The V and J ends lost 6 bases and 3 bases respectively, with 12 bases between them. Per germline, CDR1 MDHEN and CDR2 SYDVKM. The CDR3 DNA sequence: TGTGCCAGCAGCTCACATTCCGGCTACGAGCAGTACTTC. Its translation is CASSSHSGYEQYF.

The CDR3 spells CSASRGNYNEQFF. The CDR3 nucleotides read TGCAGTGCTAGTAGGGGGAACTACAATGAGCAGTTCTTC. The rearrangement uses TRBV20-1 and TRBJ2-1; maybe TRBD1 (6 bases). Per germline, CDR1 DFQATT and CDR2 SNEGSKA (reference sequence). The germline V and J ends were trimmed by 3 bases and 3 bases, with 9 bases remaining between them. CDR3 length: 13 amino acids.

The chain joins TRBV20-1 to TRBJ2-7, with TRBD2 as a possible D gene (6 bases). Germline CDR1 DFQATT, CDR2 SNEGSKA (reference sequence). With 5 bases removed from V and 6 bases from J, the gap between germline ends came to 20 bases. CDR3 length: 14 amino acids. The CDR3 nucleotides read TGCAGTGCTCCGACTGGCGGGATACCGGGCGAGCAGTACTTC. It is translated as CSAPTGGIPGEQYF.

This sequence joins TRBV5-1 and TRBJ2-7; no clear D gene. This CDR3 spans 15 amino acids. In germline, CDR1 is SGHRS, CDR2 YFSETQ. The ends were cut back, 4 bases at V and 0 bases at J, with 14 bases in the middle. CDR3 nucleotides: TGCGCCAGCAGCAGTTCTAGTTCCTACTCCTACGAGCAGTACTTC. It translates to CASSSSSSYSYEQYF.

This clonotype was recorded many times. The CDR3 sequence: CACGSGPYNEQFF. The CDR3 bases are TGTGCCTGCGGGAGTGGCCCCTACAATGAGCAGTTCTTC. V and J are TRBV19 and TRBJ2-1; TRBD2 agrees at 7 bases. The CDR3 has 13 residues. J gave up 2 bases and V 11 bases, and 6 bases lay outside the gene matches. Germline CDR1 reads LNHDA; CDR2 reads SQIVND (reference sequence).

The genes are TRBV11-2 and TRBJ2-3; no definite D call. The V end lost 4 bases, the J end lost 6 bases, and 11 bases lay between the germline ends. This CDR3 has 13 residues. CDR1 and CDR2 (germline): SGHAT, FQNNGV. CDR3 loop: CASSYNSWDTQYF. CDR3 DNA: TGTGCCAGCAGCTACAACTCTTGGGATACGCAGTATTTT.

This clonotype was counted many times. The V call is TRBV24-1, the J call TRBJ2-1, with D hard to call. Trimming removed 4 bases at V and 5 bases at J, with 11 bases between. There are 14 residues in the CDR3. Germline V gene sequence: CDR1 KGHDR, CDR2 SFDVKD. The chain's CDR3 is CATSDSPPNNEQFF. The CDR3 DNA reads as TGTGCCACCAGTGACTCCCCCCCCAACAATGAGCAGTTCTTC.

This clonotype occurred many times. V usage is TRBV12-3 or TRBV12-4 and J usage is TRBJ2-1; 8 bases are a match to TRBD2. Trimming took 3 bases from V and 4 from J; bases not matched to a gene: 5. The CDR3 is 15 residues long. CDR3 sequence (DNA): TGTGCCAGCAGTTTGGACGGGAGGGTTTACAATGAGCAGTTCTTC. It specifies CASSLDGRVYNEQFF.

Comments on this clonotype: A much larger clone differs by one base, so this may be a read error. This chain joins TRBV20-1 and TRBJ1-6; no reliable D call. The CDR3 length is 13 residues. Germline V gives CDR1 DFQATT, CDR2 SNEGSKA (reference sequence). The CDR3, as DNA: TGCAGTGCTAGTTCTGGTCGATATTCACCCTTCCACTTT. The encoded protein is CSASSGRYSPFHF.

About this clonotype: A much larger clone lies one base from this, so it may be a read error. This chain links TRBV20-1 with TRBJ2-1, with D hard to call. The CDR3 has 11 amino acids. Germline CDR1 is DFQATT and CDR2 is SNEGSKA (reference sequence). Trimming shortened V by 0 bases and J by 8 bases, and 5 bases separated the two germline ends. The CDR3 nucleotides read TGCAGTGCTAGAGAGGACCATGAGCAGTTCTTC. This encodes CSAREDHEQFF.

This clonotype was recorded at least ten times. CDR3 residues: CSARDSGQGAWETQYF. The DNA for the CDR3 is TGCAGTGCTAGAGATTCGGGACAGGGGGCATGGGAGACCCAGTACTTC. The chain employs TRBV20-1 and TRBJ2-5; 12 nucleotides line up with TRBD1. Germline CDR1 DFQATT, CDR2 SNEGSKA (reference sequence). This CDR3 is 16 amino acids long. Losses at the gene ends were 0 bases for V and 5 bases for J; bases not matched to a gene: 7.

This clonotype was seen a few times. The gene calls are TRBV5-1 and TRBJ1-1; possible D gene TRBD1, 6 bases. The V and J ends lost 0 bases and 2 bases respectively, with 14 bases between them. Germline CDR1 reads SGHRS; CDR2 reads YFSETQ. The CDR3 sequence is 16 residues long. Here the CDR3 DNA reads TGCGCCAGCAGCTTGGCCTTCAGGGGCCGAAACACTGAAGCTTTCTTT. The encoded protein is CASSLAFRGRNTEAFF.

This clonotype came up a few times. The genes are TRBV6-1 and TRBJ2-2; D gene uncertain. Germline-derived CDR1 and CDR2 are MNHNS and SASEGT. The length of the CDR3 is 17 residues. Deletions cut 6 bases from V and 1 base from J, with 18 bases between. This CDR3 is CASSRAVRAENTGELFF. The DNA of the CDR3 is TGTGCCAGCAGCCGGGCGGTCCGGGCAGAGAACACCGGGGAGCTGTTTTTT.

This clonotype was found a few times. CDR3 residues: CASSLLYWHYEQYF. CDR3 in DNA: TGCGCCAGCAGCTTGCTGTACTGGCACTACGAGCAGTACTTC. The chain combines TRBV5-1 with TRBJ2-7, with no clear D. In germline, CDR1 is SGHRS, CDR2 YFSETQ. The CDR3 extends over 14 amino acids. Deletions cut 1 base from V and 3 bases from J, with 11 bases between. Variable domain in full (rest from reference TRBV5-1 and TRBJ2-7): KAGVTQTPRYLIKTRGQQVTLSCSPISGHRSVSWYQQTPGQGLQFLFEYFSETQRNKGNFPGRFSGRQFSNSRSEMNVSTLELGDSALYLCASSLLYWHYEQYFGPGTRLTVT.

The sample holds a few counts of this clonotype. This chain joins TRBV20-1 and TRBJ1-2; D not resolved. The V end lost 7 bases, the J end lost 8 bases, and 14 bases lay between the germline ends. Germline-derived CDR1 and CDR2 are DFQATT and SNEGSKA (reference sequence). The CDR3 spans 11 residues. The CDR3 coding sequence is TGCAGTGTTGGACCCGCGAGGGGCTACACCTTC. Its translation is CSVGPARGYTF.

A word on this clonotype: As the CDR3 is not closed by the conserved phenylalanine or tryptophan, this likely results from a read error. The J gene is TRBJ2-5, the V gene TRBV6-1, with 10 nucleotides matching TRBD2. The germline V gene encodes CDR1 MNHNS and CDR2 SASEGT. This CDR3 region has 16 residues. Losses at the gene ends were 2 bases for V and 1 base for J; bases not matched to a gene: 4. The CDR3 spells CASSERIAGGQETQYL. CDR3 in DNA: TGTGCCAGCAGTGAACGGATAGCGGGAGGCCAAGAGACCCAGTACCTC.

In its sample, this clonotype was seen many times. The chain uses TRBV20-1 and TRBJ2-7; D is perhaps TRBD2 (6 bases). Trimming removed 5 bases at V and 0 bases at J, with 11 bases between. This CDR3 has 13 amino acids. Per the germline V gene, CDR1 is DFQATT and CDR2 is SNEGSKA (reference sequence). The chain's CDR3 is CSAGKRASYEQYF. The CDR3 DNA sequence: TGCAGTGCTGGGAAGCGGGCCTCCTACGAGCAGTACTTC.

This clonotype was observed many times. This sequence joins TRBV7-8 and TRBJ1-1; D remains unclear. In germline, CDR1 is SGHVS, CDR2 FQNEAQ. The length of the CDR3 is 12 residues. The V end lost 5 bases, the J end lost 12 bases, and 16 bases lay between the germline ends. CDR3 sequence reads: CASSLGRGVTFF. CDR3 DNA sequence: TGTGCCAGCAGCCTAGGGCGGGGAGTGACTTTCTTT.

This rearrangement joins TRBV5-1 to TRBJ2-2; 11 bases agree with TRBD1. Per the germline V gene, CDR1 is SGHRS and CDR2 is YFSETQ. The CDR3 extends over 15 amino acids. V lost 0 bases, J lost 7 bases, and 2 bases stayed unmatched. For the CDR3, the DNA is TGCGCCAGCAGCTTGGGGACAGGGGGCTTCGGGGAGCTGTTTTTT. It yields the protein CASSLGTGGFGELFF. The whole variable domain, filled in from reference TRBV5-1 and TRBJ2-2, reads KAGVTQTPRYLIKTRGQQVTLSCSPISGHRSVSWYQQTPGQGLQFLFEYFSETQRNKGNFPGRFSGRQFSNSRSEMNVSTLELGDSALYLCASSLGTGGFGELFFGEGSRLTVL.

The V gene is TRBV12-3 or TRBV12-4, the J gene TRBJ1-1; D not certain. The CDR3 loop spans 14 amino acids. V shed 7 bases and J shed 0 bases, with 12 bases lying between them. The CDR3 DNA follows: TGTGCCAGCACGATGCACGGAGTGAACACTGAAGCTTTCTTT. Translating it yields CASTMHGVNTEAFF.